The clone carrying this T cell receptor (beta chain) was seen more than once but under ten times. TCRdb redid the calling of the reads with MiXCR, one entry per CDR3 protein. The data hold about 190,000 distinct CDR3 sequences, with 7.5% to 10% observed a single time. This entry belongs to a study of T cell repertoires in cytomegalovirus infection. Study context: Indications of both CMV infection and matching HLA type were provided by public TCR beta signatures.

Germline-derived CDR1 and CDR2 are ENHRY and SYGVKD. This CDR3 comprises 14 residues. V gave up 3 bases and J gave up 6 bases, with 14 bases separating them. The receptor's source is a human donor in good health (CMV status not recorded). Some clones in this sample may be carry-over from other donors' samples. The chain uses TRBV10-3 and TRBJ1-2, with TRBD1 as a possible D gene (5 bases). Sequencing was carried out using PBMCs. CDR3 loop: CAISENGVGHGYTF. In DNA form, the CDR3 reads TGTGCCATCAGTGAAAACGGGGTGGGGCATGGCTACACCTTC.